These 8 T cell receptor beta chains came from one sample sequenced in a study of pediatric ulcerative colitis. Some clones are missing from TCRdb's copy, which holds only in-frame ones; the method was immunoSEQ multiplex PCR. The sample includes about 16,000 clones, roughly 80% of them seen just once. Rectal tissue came from one to two pinch biopsies taken at colonoscopy. Sequences were obtained from gut tissue. All receptors derive from a boy aged 5-17 years who was a control in a study of pediatric ulcerative colitis.

This chain uses TRBV19 with TRBJ2-4, with a possible D match to TRBD1 (5 bases). Germline CDR1 reads LNHDA; CDR2 reads SQIVND (reference sequence). The CDR3 contains 14 residues. V lost 5 bases, J lost 6 bases, and 14 bases lay in between. CDR3 sequence (DNA): TGTGCCAGTAGTGTCCGACGCAGGGCAAACATTCAGTACTTC. Protein sequence: CASSVRRRANIQYF.

The chain joins TRBV27 to TRBJ1-5, with 7 bases that match TRBD1. Trimming removed 5 bases from V and 2 bases from J; junction bases left unmatched: 12. There are 17 residues in the CDR3. Per the germline V gene, CDR1 is MNHEY and CDR2 is SMNVEV (reference sequence). CDR3 bases: TGTGCCAGCAGTCTTTCTGGGGACAGTGAGCGCAATCAGCCCCAGCATTTT. Its protein is CASSLSGDSERNQPQHF.

The genes are TRBV25-1 and TRBJ2-1, with D perhaps matching TRBD1 (5 bases). Looked up from germline, CDR1 is MGHDK and CDR2 is SYGVNS. There are 13 residues in the CDR3. V was cut by 10 bases and J by 0 bases, with 10 bases left in between. The CDR3 coding sequence is TGTGCCACCCAAAGGGGCTCCTACAATGAGCAGTTCTTC. It translates to CATQRGSYNEQFF.

This rearrangement joins TRBV5-1 to TRBJ2-7, with no clear D. This CDR3 is built from 16 residues. Trimming left V 0 bases short and J 4 bases short, with 17 bases between. CDR1 and CDR2 (germline): SGHRS, YFSETQ. CDR3 protein: CASSLGIGGDVYEQYF. CDR3 nucleotide sequence: TGCGCCAGCAGCTTGGGTATCGGCGGAGATGTTTACGAGCAGTACTTC.

This chain connects TRBV28 to TRBJ1-4, with 8 bases lining up with TRBD1. Per germline, CDR1 MDHEN and CDR2 SYDVKM. V was clipped by 2 bases and J by 0 bases; unmatched bases: 2. The CDR3 extends over 16 amino acids. This chain's CDR3 is CASSLQGAATNEKLFF. The CDR3 region has the DNA TGTGCCAGCAGTTTACAGGGGGCAGCAACTAATGAAAAACTGTTTTTT.

J is TRBJ2-3 and V is TRBV14, with D maybe TRBD1 (5 bases). Germline-derived CDR1 and CDR2 are SGHDN and FVKESK. The germline V and J ends were trimmed by 8 bases and 6 bases, with 9 bases remaining between them. The CDR3 consists of 11 residues. CDR3 sequence (DNA): TGTGCCAGCTCCAGGGCGGATACGCAGTATTTT. Translation gives CASSRADTQYF.

The J gene is TRBJ2-1, the V gene TRBV10-3, with D hard to call. This CDR3 has 15 residues. V lost 3 bases and J lost 5, with 14 bases in between. The germline V gene encodes CDR1 ENHRY and CDR2 SYGVKD. DNA for the CDR3: TGTGCCATCAGTGATCTGTCGACCCTCCACAATGAGCAGTTCTTC. Amino acids: CAISDLSTLHNEQFF.

A remark on this clone: Other DNA sequences in the same sample also yield this CDR3. The chain has TRBV5-1 and TRBJ2-6; D is unclear. The V and J ends lost 3 bases and 1 base respectively, with 5 bases between them. CDR3 length: 14 amino acids. The germline CDR1 and CDR2 sequences are SGHRS and YFSETQ. CDR3 in DNA: TGCGCCAGCAGCTCGGGTTCTGGGGCCAACGTCCTGACTTTC. This sequence encodes CASSSGSGANVLTF.